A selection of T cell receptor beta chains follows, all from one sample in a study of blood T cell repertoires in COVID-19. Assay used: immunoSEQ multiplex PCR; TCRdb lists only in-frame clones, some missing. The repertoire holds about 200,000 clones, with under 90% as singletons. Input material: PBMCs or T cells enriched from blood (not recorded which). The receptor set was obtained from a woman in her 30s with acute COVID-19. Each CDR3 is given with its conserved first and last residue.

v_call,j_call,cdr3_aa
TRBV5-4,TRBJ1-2,CASSPATNYGYTF
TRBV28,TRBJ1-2,CASSYRGNGYTF
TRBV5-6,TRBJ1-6,CASSLNRLNSPLHF
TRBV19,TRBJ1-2,CASRKQGANYGYTF
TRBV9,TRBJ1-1,CASSVSPRQAMNTEAFF
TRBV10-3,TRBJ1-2,CAINPELNYGYTF
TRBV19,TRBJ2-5,CASSRTGQETQYF
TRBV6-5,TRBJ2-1,CASSPPGPRVEQFF
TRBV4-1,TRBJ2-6,CASSQTTGTASSGANVLTF
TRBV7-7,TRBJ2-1,CASSLELARPYNEQFF
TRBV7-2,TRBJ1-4,CASSSLTGGNEKLFF
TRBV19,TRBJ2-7,CASMARSEQYF
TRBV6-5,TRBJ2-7,CASSPETGRYEQYF
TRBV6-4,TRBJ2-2,CASSVSGGDGTGELFF
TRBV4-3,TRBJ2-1,CASSVRLAGAYNEQFF
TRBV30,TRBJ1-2,CAWSGGFYGYTF
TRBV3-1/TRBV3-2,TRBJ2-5,CASSTTWQGVWETQYF